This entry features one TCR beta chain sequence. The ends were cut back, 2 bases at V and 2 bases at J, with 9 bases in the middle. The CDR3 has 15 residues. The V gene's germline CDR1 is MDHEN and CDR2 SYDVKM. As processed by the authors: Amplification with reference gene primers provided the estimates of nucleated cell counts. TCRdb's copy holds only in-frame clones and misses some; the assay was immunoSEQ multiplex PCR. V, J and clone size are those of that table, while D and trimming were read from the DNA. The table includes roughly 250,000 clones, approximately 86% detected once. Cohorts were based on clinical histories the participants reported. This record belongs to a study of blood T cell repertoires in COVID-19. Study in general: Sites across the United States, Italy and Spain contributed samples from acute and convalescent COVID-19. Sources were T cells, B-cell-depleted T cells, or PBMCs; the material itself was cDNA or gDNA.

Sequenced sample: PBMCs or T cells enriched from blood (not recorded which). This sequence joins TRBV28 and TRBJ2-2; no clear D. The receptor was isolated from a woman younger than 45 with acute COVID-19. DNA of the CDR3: TGTGCCAGCAGTTTAATGGCGGCAAACACCGGGGAGCTGTTTTTT. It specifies CASSLMAANTGELFF. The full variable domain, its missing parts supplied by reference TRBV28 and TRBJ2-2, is DVKVTQSSRYLVKRTGEKVFLECVQDMDHENMFWYRQDPGLGLRLIYFSYDVKMKEKGDIPEGYSVSREKKERFSLILESASTNQTSMYLCASSLMAANTGELFFGEGSRLTVL.